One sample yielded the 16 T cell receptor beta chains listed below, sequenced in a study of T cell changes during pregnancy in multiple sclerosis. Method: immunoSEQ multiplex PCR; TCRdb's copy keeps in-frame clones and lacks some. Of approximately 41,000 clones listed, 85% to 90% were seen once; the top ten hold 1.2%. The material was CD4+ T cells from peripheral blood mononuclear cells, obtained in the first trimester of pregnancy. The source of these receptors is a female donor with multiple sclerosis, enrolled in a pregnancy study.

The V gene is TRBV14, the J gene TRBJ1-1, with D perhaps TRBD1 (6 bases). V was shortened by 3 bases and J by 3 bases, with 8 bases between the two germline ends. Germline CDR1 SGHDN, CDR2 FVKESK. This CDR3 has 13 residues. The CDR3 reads CASSHSGDTEAFF. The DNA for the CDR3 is TGTGCCAGCAGCCATTCAGGGGACACTGAAGCTTTCTTT.

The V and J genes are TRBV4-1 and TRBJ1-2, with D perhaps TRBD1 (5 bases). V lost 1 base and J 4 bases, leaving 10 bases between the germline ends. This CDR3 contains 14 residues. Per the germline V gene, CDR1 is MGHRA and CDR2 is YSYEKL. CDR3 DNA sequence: TGCGCCAGCAGCCAAGGCTCGGGACTCTATGGCTACACCTTC. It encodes CASSQGSGLYGYTF.

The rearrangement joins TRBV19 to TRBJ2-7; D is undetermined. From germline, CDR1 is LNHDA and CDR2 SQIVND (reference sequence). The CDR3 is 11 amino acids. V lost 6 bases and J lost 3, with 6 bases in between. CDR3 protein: CASSPYYEQYF. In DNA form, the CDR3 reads TGTGCCAGTAGCCCTTACTACGAGCAGTACTTC.

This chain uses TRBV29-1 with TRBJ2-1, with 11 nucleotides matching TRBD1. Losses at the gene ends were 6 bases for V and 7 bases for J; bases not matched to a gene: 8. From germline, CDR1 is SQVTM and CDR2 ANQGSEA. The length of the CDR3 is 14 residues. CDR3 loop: CSVGDRGIRNEQFF. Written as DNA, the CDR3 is TGCAGCGTGGGGGACAGGGGGATTAGGAATGAGCAGTTCTTC.

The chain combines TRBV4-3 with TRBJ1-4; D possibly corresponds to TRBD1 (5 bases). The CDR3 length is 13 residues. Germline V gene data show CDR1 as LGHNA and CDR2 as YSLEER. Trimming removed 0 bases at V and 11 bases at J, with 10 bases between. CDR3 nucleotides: TGCGCCAGCAGCCAAGAGGTGCAGGGTAAACTGTTTTTT. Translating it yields CASSQEVQGKLFF.

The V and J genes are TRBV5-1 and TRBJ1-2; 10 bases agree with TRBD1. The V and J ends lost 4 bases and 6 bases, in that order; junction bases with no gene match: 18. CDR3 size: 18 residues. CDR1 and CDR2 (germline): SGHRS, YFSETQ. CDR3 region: CASSLFVPGQGISDGYTF. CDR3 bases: TGCGCCAGCAGCCTGTTTGTTCCGGGACAGGGGATCTCGGATGGCTACACCTTC.

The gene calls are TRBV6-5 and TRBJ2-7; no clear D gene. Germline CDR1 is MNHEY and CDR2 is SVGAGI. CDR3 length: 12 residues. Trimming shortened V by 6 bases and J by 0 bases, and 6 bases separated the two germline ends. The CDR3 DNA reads TGTGCCAGCAGGGGCAGCTCCTACGAGCAGTACTTC. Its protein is CASRGSSYEQYF.

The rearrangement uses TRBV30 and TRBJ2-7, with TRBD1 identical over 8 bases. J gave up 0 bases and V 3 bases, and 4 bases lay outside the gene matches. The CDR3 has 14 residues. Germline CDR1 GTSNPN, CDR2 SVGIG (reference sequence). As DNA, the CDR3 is TGTGCCTGGAGCCACAGGGGGAGCTCCTACGAGCAGTACTTC. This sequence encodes CAWSHRGSSYEQYF.

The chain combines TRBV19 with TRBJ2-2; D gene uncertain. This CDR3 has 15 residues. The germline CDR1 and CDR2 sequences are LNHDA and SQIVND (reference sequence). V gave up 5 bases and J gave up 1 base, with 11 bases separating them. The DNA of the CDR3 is TGTGCCAGTAGTTTTCACTACTTGAACACCGGGGAGCTGTTTTTT. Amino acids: CASSFHYLNTGELFF. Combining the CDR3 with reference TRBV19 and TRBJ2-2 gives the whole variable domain DGGITQSPKYLFRKEGQNVTLSCEQNLNHDAMYWYRQDPGQGLRLIYYSQIVNDFQKGDIAEGYSVSREKKESFPLTVTSAQKNPTAFYLCASSFHYLNTGELFFGEGSRLTVL.

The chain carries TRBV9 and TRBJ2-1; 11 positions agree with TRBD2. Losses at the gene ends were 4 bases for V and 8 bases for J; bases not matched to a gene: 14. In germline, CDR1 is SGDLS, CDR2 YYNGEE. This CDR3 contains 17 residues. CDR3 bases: TGTGCCAGCAGCCCCAAGGGAGGGCTAGCGGGAGGCTATGAGCAGTTCTTC. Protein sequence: CASSPKGGLAGGYEQFF.

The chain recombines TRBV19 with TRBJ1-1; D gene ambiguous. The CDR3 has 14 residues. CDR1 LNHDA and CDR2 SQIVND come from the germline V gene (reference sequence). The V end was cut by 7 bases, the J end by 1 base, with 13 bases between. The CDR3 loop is CASNIKPGNTEAFF. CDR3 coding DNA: TGTGCCAGTAACATTAAACCGGGGAACACTGAAGCTTTCTTT.

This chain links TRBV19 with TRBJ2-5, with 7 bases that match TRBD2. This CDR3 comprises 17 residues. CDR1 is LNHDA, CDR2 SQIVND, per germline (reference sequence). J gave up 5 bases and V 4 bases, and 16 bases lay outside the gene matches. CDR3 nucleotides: TGTGCCAGTAGTAGGAGGACTAGTGTTCGCCAAGCGGAGACCCAGTACTTC. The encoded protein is CASSRRTSVRQAETQYF.

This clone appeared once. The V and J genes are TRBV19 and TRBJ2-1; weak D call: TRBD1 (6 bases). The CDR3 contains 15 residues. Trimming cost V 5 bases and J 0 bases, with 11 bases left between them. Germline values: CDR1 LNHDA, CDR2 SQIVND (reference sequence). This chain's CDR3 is CASSDRPRSYNEQFF. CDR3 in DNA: TGTGCCAGTAGTGACAGGCCCCGCTCCTACAATGAGCAGTTCTTC.

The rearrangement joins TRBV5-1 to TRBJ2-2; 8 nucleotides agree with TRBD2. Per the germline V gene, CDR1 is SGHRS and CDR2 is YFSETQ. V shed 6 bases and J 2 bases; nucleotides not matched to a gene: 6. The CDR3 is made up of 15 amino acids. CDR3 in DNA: TGCGCCAGCAAAACCCTAGCGGGTAACACCGGGGAGCTGTTTTTT. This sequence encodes CASKTLAGNTGELFF.

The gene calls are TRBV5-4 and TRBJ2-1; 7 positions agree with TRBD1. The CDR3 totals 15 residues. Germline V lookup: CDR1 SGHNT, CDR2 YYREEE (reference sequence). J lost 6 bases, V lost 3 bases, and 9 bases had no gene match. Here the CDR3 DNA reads TGTGCCAGCAGCTCTAAAATCGACAGGGCCAATGAGCAGTTCTTC. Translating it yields CASSSKIDRANEQFF.

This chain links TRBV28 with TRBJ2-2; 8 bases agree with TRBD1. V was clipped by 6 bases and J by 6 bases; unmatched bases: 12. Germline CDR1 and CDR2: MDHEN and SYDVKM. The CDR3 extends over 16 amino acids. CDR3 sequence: CASSLTMTGVAGELFF. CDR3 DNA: TGTGCCAGCAGCCTCACGATGACAGGGGTGGCCGGGGAGCTGTTTTTT.